This T cell receptor beta chain was obtained from a study of graft-versus-host responses after intestinal transplantation. Study context: Induction using anti-thymocyte globulin, followed by tacrolimus and steroids for 2 to 4 years, was given to all recipients. Study results and caveats: Allografts of one patient group, those with graft-donor T cell macrochimerism, had high graft-versus-host to host-versus-graft clonal ratios.

The length of the CDR3 is 13 residues. Per the germline V gene, CDR1 is SGHNT and CDR2 is YYREEE (reference sequence). Between the trimmed V and J ends, which lost 7 bases and 6 bases, there was a span of 17 bases. About this clone: What it binds is not known.

Repertoires were generated with immunoSEQ multiplex PCR, while TCRdb's copy carries only in-frame clones and drops some. The table shows roughly 100,000 clones, with over 85% occurring only once. The chain combines TRBV5-4 with TRBJ2-7; a possible D gene is TRBD2 (5 bases). The receptor's source is a human donor who received an intestinal transplant. The sample in question was unstimulated CD8+ T cells sorted from spleen or lymph node cells, obtained before intestinal transplant. The CDR3 DNA is TGTGCCAGCTCACACCCGATCGAGGGCGAGCAGTACTTC. This translates into CASSHPIEGEQYF.